These T cell receptor beta chains were read from a single sample in a study of early T cells in non-severe SARS-CoV-2 infection. TCRdb used MiXCR to reprocess the 5' RACE reads, holding one entry per CDR3 protein. This sample has roughly 60,000 distinct CDR3 sequences, with 6.5% to 7.5% found just once. This specimen consisted of whole blood, obtained at baseline. The source is an adult who was a healthcare worker with PCR-confirmed SARS-CoV-2 infection or an uninfected control (not recorded which). The CDR3 runs from the conserved cysteine through the conserved F or W. Each record gives: clone size, V gene, D gene, J gene, CDR3 protein, CDR3 DNA. D genes are given only for firm matches. Rows may omit the clone size; those that give it use once, few, many or a size class.

clone size: many; V gene: TRBV15; D gene: NA; J gene: TRBJ2-2; CDR3 protein: CATSRALNTGELFF; CDR3 DNA: TGTGCCACCAGCAGAGCCCTAAACACCGGGGAGCTGTTTTTT
clone size: few; V gene: TRBV12-3/TRBV12-4; D gene: TRBD2; J gene: TRBJ2-7; CDR3 protein: CASSPAGDLYEQYF; CDR3 DNA: TGTGCCAGCAGCCCGGCGGGAGATCTCTACGAGCAGTACTTC
clone size: many; V gene: TRBV7-2; D gene: NA; J gene: TRBJ1-1; CDR3 protein: CASSLVTGTEAFF; CDR3 DNA: TGTGCCAGCAGCTTAGTGACAGGCACTGAAGCTTTCTTT
clone size: many; V gene: TRBV6-6; D gene: NA; J gene: TRBJ2-7; CDR3 protein: CASTGRRGPDEQYF; CDR3 DNA: TGTGCCAGCACCGGACGGAGGGGGCCCGACGAGCAGTACTTC
clone size: few; V gene: TRBV7-9; D gene: NA; J gene: TRBJ2-1; CDR3 protein: CASSEYNEQFF; CDR3 DNA: TGTGCCAGCAGCGAGTACAATGAGCAGTTCTTC
clone size: NA; V gene: TRBV4-3; D gene: TRBD2; J gene: TRBJ2-3; CDR3 protein: CASSQDWVAGERMSDTQYF; CDR3 DNA: TGCGCCAGCAGCCAAGATTGGGTAGCGGGGGAGAGAATGTCAGATACGCAGTATTTT
clone size: NA; V gene: TRBV3-1; D gene: NA; J gene: TRBJ1-1; CDR3 protein: CASSQEFVEGLEANTEAFF; CDR3 DNA: TGTGCCAGCAGCCAAGAATTCGTTGAGGGATTGGAGGCGAACACTGAAGCTTTCTTT
clone size: many; V gene: TRBV27; D gene: NA; J gene: TRBJ2-5; CDR3 protein: CASSFNRWSEDGTQYF; CDR3 DNA: TGTGCCAGCAGTTTTAATAGATGGTCTGAAGATGGGACCCAGTACTTC
clone size: few; V gene: TRBV7-2; D gene: NA; J gene: TRBJ2-6; CDR3 protein: CASSPTGPAVSGANVLTF; CDR3 DNA: TGTGCCAGCAGCCCGACCGGTCCTGCCGTCTCTGGGGCCAACGTCCTGACTTTC
clone size: few; V gene: TRBV27; D gene: NA; J gene: TRBJ1-4; CDR3 protein: CASSLPPATNEKLFF; CDR3 DNA: TGTGCCAGCAGTTTACCCCCTGCAACTAATGAAAAACTGTTTTTT
clone size: many; V gene: TRBV7-9; D gene: NA; J gene: TRBJ1-5; CDR3 protein: CASSPEAGGFQHF; CDR3 DNA: TGTGCCAGCAGCCCGGAAGCGGGAGGGTTCCAGCATTTT
clone size: few; V gene: TRBV7-2; D gene: NA; J gene: TRBJ1-5; CDR3 protein: CASSLKDGENQPQHF; CDR3 DNA: TGTGCCAGCAGCTTAAAGGACGGTGAAAATCAGCCCCAGCATTTT
clone size: many; V gene: TRBV6-2/TRBV6-3; D gene: NA; J gene: TRBJ2-7; CDR3 protein: CASSLGTEAYEQYF; CDR3 DNA: TGTGCCAGCAGTTTGGGGACTGAAGCCTACGAGCAGTACTTC
clone size: few; V gene: TRBV20-1; D gene: NA; J gene: TRBJ2-7; CDR3 protein: CSARREPGTFYEQYF; CDR3 DNA: TGCAGTGCTAGACGGGAGCCGGGAACCTTCTACGAGCAGTACTTC
clone size: many; V gene: TRBV19; D gene: TRBD1; J gene: TRBJ2-4; CDR3 protein: CASRPINRGPLDIQYF; CDR3 DNA: TGTGCCAGTAGGCCTATTAACAGGGGACCATTGGACATTCAGTACTTC
clone size: few; V gene: TRBV27; D gene: NA; J gene: TRBJ2-1; CDR3 protein: CASSLGRNPVNEQFF; CDR3 DNA: TGTGCCAGCAGTTTAGGTAGGAATCCGGTCAATGAGCAGTTCTTC
clone size: few; V gene: TRBV10-1; D gene: TRBD2; J gene: TRBJ2-3; CDR3 protein: CASSEGTSEGDTQYF; CDR3 DNA: TGCGCCAGCAGTGAGGGTACTAGCGAAGGAGATACGCAGTATTTT
clone size: few; V gene: TRBV2; D gene: NA; J gene: TRBJ2-7; CDR3 protein: CASSEGSWDEQYF; CDR3 DNA: TGTGCCAGCAGTGAAGGGAGTTGGGACGAGCAGTACTTC
clone size: few; V gene: TRBV20-1; D gene: NA; J gene: TRBJ1-1; CDR3 protein: CSASLFGRGADNTEAFF; CDR3 DNA: TGCAGTGCTAGCCTTTTTGGAAGGGGCGCCGACAACACTGAAGCTTTCTTT
clone size: few; V gene: TRBV12-3/TRBV12-4; D gene: NA; J gene: TRBJ1-1; CDR3 protein: CASSFVWNTEAFF; CDR3 DNA: TGTGCCAGCAGTTTCGTGTGGAACACTGAAGCTTTCTTT
clone size: few; V gene: TRBV6-6; D gene: NA; J gene: TRBJ1-3; CDR3 protein: CASSYPDIGGVNTIYF; CDR3 DNA: TGTGCCAGCAGTTACCCAGATATCGGGGGTGTCAACACCATATATTTT
clone size: few; V gene: TRBV7-3; D gene: NA; J gene: TRBJ2-3; CDR3 protein: CASSLRGGRMADTQYF; CDR3 DNA: TGTGCCAGCAGCTTGAGAGGGGGGCGGATGGCAGATACGCAGTATTTT
clone size: many; V gene: TRBV20-1; D gene: NA; J gene: TRBJ1-1; CDR3 protein: CSASQGSNTEAFF; CDR3 DNA: TGCAGTGCTAGTCAGGGGTCGAACACTGAAGCTTTCTTT
clone size: few; V gene: TRBV5-1; D gene: NA; J gene: TRBJ2-3; CDR3 protein: CASSLASQDTQYF; CDR3 DNA: TGCGCCAGCAGCTTGGCCAGCCAAGATACGCAGTATTTT
clone size: NA; V gene: TRBV7-2; D gene: NA; J gene: TRBJ1-3; CDR3 protein: CASSLEQGSSGNTIYF; CDR3 DNA: TGTGCCAGCAGCTTAGAACAGGGTTCCTCTGGAAACACCATATATTTT
clone size: many; V gene: TRBV5-1; D gene: NA; J gene: TRBJ2-1; CDR3 protein: CASRKVNEQFF; CDR3 DNA: TGCGCCAGCAGGAAGGTCAATGAGCAGTTCTTC
clone size: few; V gene: TRBV6-2/TRBV6-3; D gene: NA; J gene: TRBJ2-4; CDR3 protein: CASNHPGRSDIQYF; CDR3 DNA: TGTGCCAGCAATCACCCCGGACGATCAGACATTCAGTACTTC
clone size: few; V gene: TRBV20-1; D gene: TRBD2; J gene: TRBJ2-1; CDR3 protein: CSARLAGDDEQFF; CDR3 DNA: TGCAGTGCTCGACTAGCGGGGGACGATGAGCAGTTCTTC
clone size: many; V gene: TRBV28; D gene: TRBD1; J gene: TRBJ1-5; CDR3 protein: CASSLTPGTVDNQPQHF; CDR3 DNA: TGTGCCAGCAGTTTAACGCCCGGGACAGTGGATAATCAGCCCCAGCATTTT
clone size: many; V gene: TRBV20-1; D gene: NA; J gene: TRBJ1-6; CDR3 protein: CSATVRWGSPLHF; CDR3 DNA: TGCAGTGCTACGGTCAGGTGGGGTTCACCCCTCCACTTT
clone size: many; V gene: TRBV4-3; D gene: NA; J gene: TRBJ1-2; CDR3 protein: CASSQDHLLGGYTF; CDR3 DNA: TGCGCCAGCAGCCAAGATCATCTCCTGGGTGGCTACACCTTC
clone size: many; V gene: TRBV7-2; D gene: NA; J gene: TRBJ2-3; CDR3 protein: CASSFGRSEDTQYF; CDR3 DNA: TGTGCCAGCAGCTTCGGCAGGTCTGAAGATACGCAGTATTTT
clone size: NA; V gene: TRBV28; D gene: NA; J gene: TRBJ2-1; CDR3 protein: CASSLRQYNEQFF; CDR3 DNA: TGTGCCAGCAGTTTAAGACAGTACAATGAGCAGTTCTTC
clone size: few; V gene: TRBV6-6; D gene: NA; J gene: TRBJ2-1; CDR3 protein: CASSSRDTLYNEQFF; CDR3 DNA: TGTGCCAGCAGCTCCCGGGACACCTTATACAATGAGCAGTTCTTC
clone size: few; V gene: TRBV10-3; D gene: NA; J gene: TRBJ2-3; CDR3 protein: CAISEYSSSTDTQYF; CDR3 DNA: TGTGCCATCAGTGAGTATAGCAGTAGCACAGATACGCAGTATTTT
clone size: few; V gene: TRBV2; D gene: NA; J gene: TRBJ1-4; CDR3 protein: CASSGYWSQANEKLFF; CDR3 DNA: TGTGCCAGCAGTGGTTATTGGAGTCAGGCTAATGAAAAACTGTTTTTT
clone size: few; V gene: TRBV7-9; D gene: NA; J gene: TRBJ2-4; CDR3 protein: CASSQKVGPLDIQYF; CDR3 DNA: TGTGCCAGCAGCCAGAAGGTTGGGCCCCTAGACATTCAGTACTTC
clone size: many; V gene: TRBV20-1; D gene: TRBD1; J gene: TRBJ1-1; CDR3 protein: CSAYGQGRGYEAFF; CDR3 DNA: TGCAGTGCATACGGACAGGGGCGAGGGTATGAAGCTTTCTTT
clone size: NA; V gene: TRBV29-1; D gene: TRBD1; J gene: TRBJ1-1; CDR3 protein: CSVDNRGGTEAFF; CDR3 DNA: TGCAGCGTTGATAACAGGGGGGGTACTGAAGCTTTCTTT
clone size: NA; V gene: TRBV6-2/TRBV6-3; D gene: NA; J gene: TRBJ2-7; CDR3 protein: CASTNRGPKYEQYF; CDR3 DNA: TGTGCCAGCACCAACCGGGGCCCAAAATACGAGCAGTACTTC
clone size: many; V gene: TRBV19; D gene: TRBD2; J gene: TRBJ2-1; CDR3 protein: CASSIRAGSSYNEQFF; CDR3 DNA: TGTGCCAGTAGTATTCGAGCGGGGAGCTCCTACAATGAGCAGTTCTTC
clone size: few; V gene: TRBV19; D gene: NA; J gene: TRBJ2-7; CDR3 protein: CASSMSRDKADEQYF; CDR3 DNA: TGTGCCAGTAGTATGTCGAGGGATAAGGCAGATGAGCAGTACTTC
clone size: many; V gene: TRBV20-1; D gene: NA; J gene: TRBJ2-5; CDR3 protein: CSARKETQYF; CDR3 DNA: TGCAGTGCTAGGAAAGAGACCCAGTACTTC
clone size: many; V gene: TRBV28; D gene: NA; J gene: TRBJ1-5; CDR3 protein: CASYGGGRAQHF; CDR3 DNA: TGTGCCAGCTATGGGGGAGGTAGGGCCCAGCATTTT
clone size: few; V gene: TRBV4-3; D gene: NA; J gene: TRBJ2-1; CDR3 protein: CASSEGIVGSSYNEQFF; CDR3 DNA: TGCGCCAGCAGCGAAGGGATTGTGGGCAGCTCCTACAATGAGCAGTTCTTC
clone size: many; V gene: TRBV28; D gene: TRBD1; J gene: TRBJ1-1; CDR3 protein: CASSFRVGTGGTEAFF; CDR3 DNA: TGTGCCAGCAGTTTCCGCGTCGGGACAGGGGGAACTGAAGCTTTCTTT
clone size: many; V gene: TRBV6-2/TRBV6-3; D gene: TRBD2; J gene: TRBJ2-1; CDR3 protein: CASSYLSGGAGEQFF; CDR3 DNA: TGTGCCAGCAGTTATCTTAGCGGGGGGGCCGGTGAGCAGTTCTTC
clone size: NA; V gene: TRBV27; D gene: TRBD1; J gene: TRBJ2-3; CDR3 protein: CASSFDRGPSDTQYF; CDR3 DNA: TGTGCCAGCAGTTTCGACAGGGGGCCTTCAGATACGCAGTATTTT